The source of this T cell receptor (beta chain) is a study of cytomegalovirus exposure and HLA in healthy donors. Study observations and caveats: In all likelihood, a cluster of highly shared sequence variants was a sequencing artifact. The availability of immune exposure information extended only to CMV serostatus. In an earlier analysis, most TCR beta V segments were productive about 87% or about 30% of the time.

The CDR3 sequence is 15 residues long. Germline loops: CDR1 SGHAT, CDR2 FQNNGV. For this clone: Its antigen is as yet unknown. Mismatch with germline at one junction end may stem from a read error.

There were likely unrecorded immune exposures, though donors were nominally healthy when sampled. PCR was performed using 60 Vbeta and 13 Jbeta primers. Assay used: immunoSEQ multiplex PCR; TCRdb lists only in-frame clones, some missing. This repertoire shows about 120,000 clones, about 73% found once; its top ten account for 6% to 8%. The receptor was isolated from a woman aged 40 to 49 in good health and CMV-seronegative. This sequence joins TRBV11-2 and TRBJ2-6; D possibly corresponds to TRBD2 (6 bases). What was sequenced was PBMCs. CDR3 amino acids: CASSLEGPGANGLTF. The CDR3, as DNA: TGTGCCAGCAGCTTGGAGGGTCCTGGGGCCAACGGCCTGACTTTC.